This T cell receptor beta chain was obtained from a study of blood T cell repertoires in COVID-19. Sequencing was performed with immunoSEQ multiplex PCR; in TCRdb, only in-frame clones are kept and a portion is missing. The sample includes around 290,000 clones, roughly 88% of them seen just once. V was clipped by 6 bases and J by 8 bases; unmatched bases: 17. The CDR3 is 16 amino acids. The germline V gene has CDR1 WNHNN and CDR2 SYGVQD (reference sequence). Sequences were obtained from PBMCs or T cells enriched from blood (not recorded which). The chain is built from TRBV10-1 and TRBJ1-2, with 8 bases matching TRBD1. The source is a woman under 40 who had recovered from COVID-19. The CDR3 protein is CASRDPGQVGKGGYTF. The CDR3 DNA follows: TGCGCCAGCAGGGATCCGGGACAGGTAGGGAAGGGAGGCTACACCTTC.